The entry that follows covers one TCR beta chain sequence. What it binds is unknown. The CDR3 has 14 amino acids. The germline gives CDR1 KGHSH, CDR2 LQKENI. J gave up 10 bases and V 6 bases, and 13 bases lay outside the gene matches. This specimen belongs to a study of OX40 agonist ivuxolimab in advanced cancers. About the research overall: Aged roughly 23 to 90 with a mean of roughly 65 years, they were about 78% male.

Assay used: immunoSEQ multiplex PCR; TCRdb lists only in-frame clones, some missing. Among about 50,000 clones listed, about 81% were seen once. Study observations and caveats: Researchers did not establish what antigens the expanded peripheral T cells target. Some of the lowest clonal expansion was seen in partial responders at 0.1-3.0 mg/kg. Blood T cells, both CD4+ and CD8+, expanded clonally by week 6 at 0.1 to 3.0 mg/kg.

Here the sequenced sample was CD4+ or CD8+ T cells sorted from blood, taken in a trial of the OX40 agonist ivuxolimab. This clonotype originated in an adult with an advanced solid tumor such as melanoma, head and neck, liver or kidney cancer. The J gene is TRBJ2-7, the V gene TRBV18; TRBD1 agrees at 9 bases. CDR3 protein: CASSEMGTGINQYF. CDR3 nucleotides: TGTGCCAGCTCCGAGATGGGGACAGGGATCAATCAGTACTTC.